This T cell receptor beta chain was captured by sequencing in a study of response to subunit inactivated influenza vaccine. Overall study results and limits: The authors suggested that every seasonal influenza vaccination recruits few new T cells.

A note on this clonotype: Its antigen is as yet unknown.

One entry per CDR3 protein results from TCRdb running MiXCR on the RT-PCR reads. The sample holds 800,000 or so distinct CDR3 sequences; around 20% are singletons and the top ten take roughly a tenth. This CDR3 has 17 amino acids. Unmatched junction bases numbered 8, after V lost 5 bases and J lost 0 bases. This specimen was PBMCs from blood, taken 5 days after vaccination. This receptor was obtained from a man aged 50-60 years who received an inactivated influenza vaccine. J is TRBJ2-2 and V is TRBV12-3 or TRBV12-4; 8 bases line up with TRBD2. The CDR3 sequence: CASSPQSGGSNTGELFF. The DNA of the CDR3 is TGTGCCAGCAGTCCCCAAAGCGGGGGCTCGAACACCGGGGAGCTGTTTTTT.